The source of this T cell receptor (delta chain) is a study of gamma-delta T cells after stem cell transplantation. This clone is large (0.1 to 1%) by share. Other nucleotide sequences from this sample produce the same CDR3. This CDR3 has 17 amino acids. Germline CDR1 and CDR2: GEAIGNYY and EKD. Trimming cost V 2 bases and J 0 bases; bases outside gene matches: 10. TCRdb re-identified clones in the RT-PCR reads via CATT. The table includes approximately 5,000 delta-chain clones, around 1.9% detected once. This TCR derives from a human donor. It is not recorded whose cells these are; they may come from a transplant donor. The V gene is TRDV2, the J gene TRDJ1; 8 bases fit TRDD3. Material: gamma-delta T cells. This CDR3 is CACDIVTGGQYTDKLIF. CDR3 DNA sequence: TGTGCCTGTGACATCGTTACTGGGGGTCAGTACACCGATAAACTCATCTTT.